The clone carrying this T cell receptor beta chain was counted between two and nine times. Its matching antigen is unknown. This sample stems from a study of liver allograft versus peripheral blood T cells. Study in general: A comparison was made between T cell receptor repertoires in transplanted livers and those in recipients' peripheral blood. Overall study results and limits: Reportedly, the T cell receptor repertoires inside liver allografts were not the same as those in peripheral blood.

Germline-derived CDR1 and CDR2 are GTSNPN and SVGIG (reference sequence). With 0 bases removed from V and 8 bases from J, the gap between germline ends came to 8 bases. This CDR3 is built from 13 residues. TCRdb re-derived calls from the reads in MiXCR, one entry per CDR3 protein. The sample records thousands of distinct CDR3 sequences, around 21% being singletons. V and J are TRBV30 and TRBJ1-6; no reliable D call. This receptor was identified in a human patient who had a liver transplant. Some of the T cells might come from the graft donor. CDR3 coding DNA: TGTGCCTGGAGTGTATACACTTATTCACCCCTCCACTTT. It codes for CAWSVYTYSPLHF.